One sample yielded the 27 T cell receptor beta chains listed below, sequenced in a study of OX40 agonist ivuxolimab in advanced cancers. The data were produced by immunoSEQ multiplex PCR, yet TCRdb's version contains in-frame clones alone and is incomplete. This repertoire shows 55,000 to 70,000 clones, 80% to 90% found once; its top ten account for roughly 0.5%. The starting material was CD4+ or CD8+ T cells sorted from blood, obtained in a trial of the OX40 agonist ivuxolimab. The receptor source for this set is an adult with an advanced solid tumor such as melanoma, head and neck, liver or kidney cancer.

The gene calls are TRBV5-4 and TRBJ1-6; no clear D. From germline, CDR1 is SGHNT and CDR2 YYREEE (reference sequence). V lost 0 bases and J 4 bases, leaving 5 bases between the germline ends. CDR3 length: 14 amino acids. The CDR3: CASSLEEYNSPLHF. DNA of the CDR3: TGTGCCAGCAGCTTGGAGGAATATAATTCACCCCTCCACTTT.

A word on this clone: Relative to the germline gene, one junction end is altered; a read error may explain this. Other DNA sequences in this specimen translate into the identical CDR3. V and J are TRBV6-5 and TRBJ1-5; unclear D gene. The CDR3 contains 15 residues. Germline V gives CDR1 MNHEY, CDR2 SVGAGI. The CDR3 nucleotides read TGTGCCAGCAGGGCCGAGAGTTCCCGCAACCAGCCCCAGCATTTT. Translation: CASRAESSRNQPQHF.

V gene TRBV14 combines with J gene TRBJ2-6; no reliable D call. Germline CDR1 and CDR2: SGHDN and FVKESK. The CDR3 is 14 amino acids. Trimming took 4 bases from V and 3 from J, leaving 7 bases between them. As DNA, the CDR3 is TGTGCCAGCAGCCCCTTGGGTGGGGCCAACGTCCTGACTTTC. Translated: CASSPLGGANVLTF. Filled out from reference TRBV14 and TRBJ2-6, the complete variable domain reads EAGVTQFPSHSVIEKGQTVTLRCDPISGHDNLYWYRRVMGKEIKFLLHFVKESKQDESGMPNNRFLAERTGGTYSTLKVQPAELEDSGVYFCASSPLGGANVLTFGAGSRLTVL.

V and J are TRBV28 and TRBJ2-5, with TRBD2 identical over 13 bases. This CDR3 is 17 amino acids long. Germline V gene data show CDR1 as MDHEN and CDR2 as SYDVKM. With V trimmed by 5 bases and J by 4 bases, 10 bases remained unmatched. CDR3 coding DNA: TGTGCCAGCAGTCCCAGACTAGCGGGAGGTGGTCGAGAGACCCAGTACTTC. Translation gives CASSPRLAGGGRETQYF.

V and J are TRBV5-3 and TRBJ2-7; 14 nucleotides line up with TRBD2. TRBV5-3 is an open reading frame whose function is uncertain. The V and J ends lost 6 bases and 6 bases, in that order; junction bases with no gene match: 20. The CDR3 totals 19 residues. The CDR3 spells CARKPQLGLAGVPRGEQYF. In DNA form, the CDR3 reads TGTGCCAGAAAACCTCAACTGGGACTAGCGGGAGTCCCCCGGGGCGAGCAGTACTTC.

Here the CDR3 DNA reads TGTGCCAGCAGTTTTCCTTCCGGGACAGCGTACAATGAGCAGTTCTTC. Translating gives CASSFPSGTAYNEQFF. The chain is built from TRBV7-2 and TRBJ2-1; TRBD1 agrees at 7 bases. The J segment lost 4 bases and the V segment lost 6 bases, leaving 12 bases of the junction unmatched. Germline assignment: CDR1 SGHTA and CDR2 FQGNSA. The CDR3 totals 16 residues.

As DNA, the CDR3 is TGCGCCAGCAGACCTGGACTAGCGGGAAACTACGAGCAGTACTTC. Encoded protein: CASRPGLAGNYEQYF. The chain uses TRBV5-1 and TRBJ2-7; 12 bases match TRBD2. Looked up from germline, CDR1 is SGHRS and CDR2 is YFSETQ. This CDR3 comprises 15 residues. Trimming removed 5 bases from V and 3 bases from J; junction bases left unmatched: 6.

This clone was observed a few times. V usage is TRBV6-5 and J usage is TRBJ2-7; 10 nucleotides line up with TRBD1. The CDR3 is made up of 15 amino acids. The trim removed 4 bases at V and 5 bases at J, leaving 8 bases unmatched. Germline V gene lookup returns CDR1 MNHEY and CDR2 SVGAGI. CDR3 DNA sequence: TGTGCCAGCAGTTTGCGGGGACAGGGGATTAACGAGCAGTACTTC. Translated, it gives CASSLRGQGINEQYF.

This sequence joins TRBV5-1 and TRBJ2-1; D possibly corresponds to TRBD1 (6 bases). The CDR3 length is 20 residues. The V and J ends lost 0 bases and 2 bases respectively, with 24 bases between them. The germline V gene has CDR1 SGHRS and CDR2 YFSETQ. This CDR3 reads CASSLAPLGAFNPAYNEQFF. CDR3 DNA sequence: TGCGCCAGCAGCTTGGCACCCCTGGGGGCGTTCAATCCAGCCTACAATGAGCAGTTCTTC.

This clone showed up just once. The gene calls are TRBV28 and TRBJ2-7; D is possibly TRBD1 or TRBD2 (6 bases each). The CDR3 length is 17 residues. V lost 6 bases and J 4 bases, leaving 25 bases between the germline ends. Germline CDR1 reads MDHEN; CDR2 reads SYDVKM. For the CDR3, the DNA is TGTGCCAGCAGGGGGGCCGCGGGGACTTCCGGGTATTACGAGCAGTACTTC. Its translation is CASRGAAGTSGYYEQYF.

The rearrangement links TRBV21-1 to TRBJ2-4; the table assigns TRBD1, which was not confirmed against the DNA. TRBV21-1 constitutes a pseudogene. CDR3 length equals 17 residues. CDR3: CASSKGQVRLAKNIQYF. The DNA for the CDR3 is TGTGCCAGCAGCAAAGGACAGGTAAGGCTAGCCAAAAACATTCAGTACTTC.

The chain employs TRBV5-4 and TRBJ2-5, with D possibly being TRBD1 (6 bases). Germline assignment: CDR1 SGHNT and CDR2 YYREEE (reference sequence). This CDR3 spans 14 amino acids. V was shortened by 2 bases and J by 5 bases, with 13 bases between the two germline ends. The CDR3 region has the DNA TGTGCCAGCAGCTTATCCAGGGGAACGGAGACCCAGTACTTC. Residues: CASSLSRGTETQYF.

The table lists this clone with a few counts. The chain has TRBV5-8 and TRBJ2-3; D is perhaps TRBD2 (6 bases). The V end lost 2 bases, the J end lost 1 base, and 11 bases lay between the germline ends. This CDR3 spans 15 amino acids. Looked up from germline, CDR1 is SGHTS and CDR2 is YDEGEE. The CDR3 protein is CASSFEQRGTDTQYF. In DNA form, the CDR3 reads TGTGCCAGCAGCTTCGAACAGCGGGGCACAGATACGCAGTATTTT.

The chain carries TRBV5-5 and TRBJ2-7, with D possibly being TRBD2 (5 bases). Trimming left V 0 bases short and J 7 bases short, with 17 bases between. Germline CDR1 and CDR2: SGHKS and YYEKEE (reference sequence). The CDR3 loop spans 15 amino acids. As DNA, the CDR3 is TGTGCCAGCAGCTTGGAGAGTGTACCCTCGGGGGAGCAGTACTTC. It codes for CASSLESVPSGEQYF.

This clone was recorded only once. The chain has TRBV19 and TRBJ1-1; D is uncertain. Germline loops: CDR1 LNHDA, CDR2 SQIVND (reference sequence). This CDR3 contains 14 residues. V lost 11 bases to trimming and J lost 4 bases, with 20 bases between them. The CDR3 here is CAASKSLRSTEAFF. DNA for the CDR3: TGTGCCGCCAGTAAGAGTCTCCGGAGCACTGAAGCTTTCTTT.

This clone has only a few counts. CDR3 nucleotide sequence: TGCGCCAGCAGCCAAGACGGGACCTACGAGCAGTACTTC. Amino acid sequence: CASSQDGTYEQYF. This chain connects TRBV4-1 to TRBJ2-7, with D possibly TRBD2 on 5 matching bases. Germline loops: CDR1 MGHRA, CDR2 YSYEKL. V lost 0 bases, J lost 2 bases, and 5 bases lay in between. The CDR3 runs 13 residues.

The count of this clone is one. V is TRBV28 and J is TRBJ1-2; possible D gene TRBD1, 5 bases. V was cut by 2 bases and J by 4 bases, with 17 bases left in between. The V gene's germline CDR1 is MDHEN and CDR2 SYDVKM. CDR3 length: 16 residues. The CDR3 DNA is TGTGCCAGCAGTTTACCCGGGACCCTCAGAAGCTATGGCTACACCTTC. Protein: CASSLPGTLRSYGYTF.

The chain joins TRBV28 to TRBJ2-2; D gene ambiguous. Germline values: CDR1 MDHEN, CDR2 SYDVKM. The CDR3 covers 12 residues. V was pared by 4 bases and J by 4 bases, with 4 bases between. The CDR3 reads CASSYPTGELFF. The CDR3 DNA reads TGTGCCAGCAGTTACCCCACCGGGGAGCTGTTTTTT.

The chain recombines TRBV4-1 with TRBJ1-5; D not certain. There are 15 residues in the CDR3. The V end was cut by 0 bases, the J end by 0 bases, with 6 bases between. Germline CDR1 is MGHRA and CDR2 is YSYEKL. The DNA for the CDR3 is TGCGCCAGCAGCCAAGAAATACGTAGCAATCAGCCCCAGCATTTT. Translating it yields CASSQEIRSNQPQHF.

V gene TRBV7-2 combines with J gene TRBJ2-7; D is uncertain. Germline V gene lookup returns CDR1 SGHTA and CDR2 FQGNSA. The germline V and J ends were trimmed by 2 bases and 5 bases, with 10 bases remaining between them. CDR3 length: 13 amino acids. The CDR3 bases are TGTGCCAGCAGCTTAATTAACGGTAACGAGCAGTACTTC. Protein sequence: CASSLINGNEQYF.

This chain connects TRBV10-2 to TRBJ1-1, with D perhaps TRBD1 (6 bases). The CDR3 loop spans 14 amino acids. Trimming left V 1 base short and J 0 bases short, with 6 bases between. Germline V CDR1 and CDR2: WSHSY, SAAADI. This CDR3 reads CASSEYRVNTEAFF. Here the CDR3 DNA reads TGCGCCAGCAGTGAGTACAGGGTGAACACTGAAGCTTTCTTT.

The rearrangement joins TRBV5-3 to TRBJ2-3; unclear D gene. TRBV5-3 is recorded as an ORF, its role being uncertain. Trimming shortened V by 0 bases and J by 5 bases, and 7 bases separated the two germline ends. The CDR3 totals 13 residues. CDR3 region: CARSLGDQDTQYF. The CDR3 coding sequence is TGTGCCAGAAGCTTGGGAGACCAAGATACGCAGTATTTT.

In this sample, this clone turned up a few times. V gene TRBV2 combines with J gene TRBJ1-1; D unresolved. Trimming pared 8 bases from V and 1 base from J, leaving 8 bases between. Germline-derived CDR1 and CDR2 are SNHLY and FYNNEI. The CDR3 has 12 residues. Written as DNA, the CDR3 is TGTGCCAGCGGACGGGGGAACACTGAAGCTTTCTTT. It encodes CASGRGNTEAFF.

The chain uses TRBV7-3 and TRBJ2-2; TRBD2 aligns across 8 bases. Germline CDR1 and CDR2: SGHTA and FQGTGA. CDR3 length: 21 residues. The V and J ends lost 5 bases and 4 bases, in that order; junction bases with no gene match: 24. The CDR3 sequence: CASSPSGAPSGPRLGTGELFF. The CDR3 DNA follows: TGTGCCAGCAGCCCGTCGGGGGCACCTAGCGGGCCCCGACTGGGCACCGGGGAGCTGTTTTTT.

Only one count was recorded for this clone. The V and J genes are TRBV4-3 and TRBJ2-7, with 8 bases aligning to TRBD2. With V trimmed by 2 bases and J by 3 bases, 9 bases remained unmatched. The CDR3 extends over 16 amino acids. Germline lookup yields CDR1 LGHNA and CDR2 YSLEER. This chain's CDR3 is CASSQSGRQEFYEQYF. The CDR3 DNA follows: TGCGCCAGCAGCCAAAGCGGGAGACAGGAGTTCTACGAGCAGTACTTC.

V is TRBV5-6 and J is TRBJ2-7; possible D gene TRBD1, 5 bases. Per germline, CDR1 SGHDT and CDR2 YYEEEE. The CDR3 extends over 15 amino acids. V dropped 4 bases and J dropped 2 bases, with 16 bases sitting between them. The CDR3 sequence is CASSMGSGAAYEQYF. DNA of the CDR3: TGTGCCAGCAGCATGGGGTCTGGGGCGGCCTACGAGCAGTACTTC.

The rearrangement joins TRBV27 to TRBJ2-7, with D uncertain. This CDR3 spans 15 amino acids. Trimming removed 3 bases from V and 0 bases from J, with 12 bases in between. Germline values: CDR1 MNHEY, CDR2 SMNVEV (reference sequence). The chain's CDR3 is CASSFYGPSSYEQYF. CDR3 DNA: TGTGCCAGCAGTTTTTACGGCCCAAGCTCCTACGAGCAGTACTTC.